A selection of T cell receptor beta chains follows, all from one sample in a study of cytomegalovirus exposure and HLA in healthy donors. Here immunoSEQ multiplex PCR was the method, and the copy in TCRdb shows in-frame clones only, minus some. In the table there are 100,000 or so clones, about 88% of which are singletons. Sequencing used PBMCs. The receptors here all came from a man between 18 and 29 years old in good health and CMV-seronegative. CDR3s include the opening cysteine and the closing phenylalanine or tryptophan. Fields, in order: D gene, V gene, J gene, clone size, CDR3 DNA, CDR3 protein. D genes are given only for firm matches. Size is omitted from some rows. Given values are once, few, many or a class for expanded clones.

TRBD1	TRBV6-5	TRBJ2-2	-	TGTGCCAGCACCCTAGACAGGGTGGGCAGCGGGGAGCTGTTTTTT	CASTLDRVGSGELFF
TRBD2	TRBV19	TRBJ2-5	-	TGTGCCAGTAGTATAGGGGGACTAGCGGGAGCCCAAGAGACCCAGTACTTC	CASSIGGLAGAQETQYF
TRBD1	TRBV6-1	TRBJ2-2	-	TGTGCCAGCAGGACCACAGGGGGTTTAACCGGGGAGCTGTTTTTT	CASRTTGGLTGELFF
-	TRBV10-3	TRBJ1-1	once	TGTGCCATCAGTGAGGACGTGCCAGGGTCGTGGACTGAAGCTTTCTTT	CAISEDVPGSWTEAFF
-	TRBV5-4	TRBJ2-1	-	TGTGCCAGCAGCTTGGAAGGGGCTAGCTCCTACAATGAGCAGTTCTTC	CASSLEGASSYNEQFF
-	TRBV19	TRBJ1-1	once	TGTGCCACCCAAGCCGGGGGCACTGAAGCTTTCTTT	CATQAGGTEAFF
-	TRBV30	TRBJ1-2	-	TGTGCCTGGATCCCAGGGGCGGGTACAGGTCCGCGTGGCTACACCTTC	CAWIPGAGTGPRGYTF
-	TRBV11-1	TRBJ2-5	-	TGTGCCAGCAGCCCCCGAGGGGCAGGGGTGCAAGAGACCCAGTACTTC	CASSPRGAGVQETQYF
TRBD2	TRBV11-2	TRBJ2-1	-	TGTGCCAGCAGCTCCTGGACTAGCGGGGGAAACAATGAGCAGTTCTTC	CASSSWTSGGNNEQFF
-	TRBV5-1	TRBJ2-7	once	TGCGCCAGCAGCGGAACCGGGACTGGAGCCTACGAGCAGTACTTC	CASSGTGTGAYEQYF
TRBD2	TRBV5-4	TRBJ2-5	-	TGTGCCAGCAGCTTCGGGGGGCAAGAGACCCAGTACTTC	CASSFGGQETQYF
-	TRBV7-2	TRBJ2-3	-	TGTGCCAGCAGCCCTTACACAGATACGCAGTATTTT	CASSPYTDTQYF
TRBD2	TRBV10-1	TRBJ2-1	-	TGCGCCAGCAGTTTTGGACTAGATGCGGGTGAGCAGTTCTTC	CASSFGLDAGEQFF
TRBD2	TRBV11-2	TRBJ2-7	-	TGTGCCAGCAACCTACAAGCGGGATCGGGGTACGAGCAGTACTTC	CASNLQAGSGYEQYF
-	TRBV18	TRBJ1-1	-	TGTGCCAGCTCACCAAAATCGGGGGGTGGGACTGGTGAAGCTTTCTTT	CASSPKSGGGTGEAFF
TRBD1	TRBV6-1	TRBJ2-7	-	TGTGCCAGCAGTGAAGTGGGACAGGGGGTCGCCTACGAGCAGTACTTC	CASSEVGQGVAYEQYF
-	TRBV18	TRBJ1-2	-	TGTGCCAGCTCCCCCAACTCAGGCTATGGCTACACCTTC	CASSPNSGYGYTF
TRBD1	TRBV30	TRBJ2-3	-	TGTGCCTGGAGCCAGGGGACAGGTAGCACAGATACGCAGTATTTT	CAWSQGTGSTDTQYF
TRBD2	TRBV15	TRBJ2-1	-	TGTGCCACCAGTGGTTCTGAGACTAGCGGTGAGCAGTTCTTC	CATSGSETSGEQFF
TRBD2	TRBV11-2	TRBJ2-3	-	TGTGCCAGCAGCTTAGAGAGACCGGGACTAGCGGGAGGTGGGAAAGATACGCAGTATTTT	CASSLERPGLAGGGKDTQYF
TRBD2	TRBV7-9	TRBJ2-1	-	TGTGCCGGGACGACTAGCGGAGACAATGAGCAGTTCTTC	CAGTTSGDNEQFF
-	TRBV15	TRBJ2-5	-	TGTGCCACCAGACAGGCGCCTCTAGGGACCCAGTACTTC	CATRQAPLGTQYF
TRBD2	TRBV6-5	TRBJ2-3	-	TGTGCCGCGGGTCGGGAGGGCCGTAAGCGGTATTTT	CAAGREGRKRYF